A single sample is the source of the 3 T cell receptor beta chains below, sequenced in a study of blood T cell repertoires in COVID-19. Clones were sequenced by immunoSEQ multiplex PCR, and TCRdb holds only the in-frame ones, with some missing. Found here are about 130,000 clones, approximately 90% of them singletons; the top ten hold roughly 2.9%. Sequencing was carried out using peripheral blood. Source of these receptors: a man in his 60s with active or convalescent COVID-19.

The chain combines TRBV19 with TRBJ1-4; possible D gene TRBD1, 6 bases. Looked up from germline, CDR1 is LNHDA and CDR2 is SQIVND (reference sequence). This CDR3 is 13 amino acids long. Trimming took off 1 base at V and 9 bases at J, with 9 bases between the two ends. The CDR3 nucleotides read TGTGCCAGTAGTATAGTCTGGGGGCAAAAACTGTTTTTT. It translates to CASSIVWGQKLFF.

In this sample, this clone turned up once. The chain has TRBV19 and TRBJ1-5, with a weak D call TRBD1 (6 bases). With 5 bases removed from V and 2 bases from J, the gap between germline ends came to 19 bases. CDR1 LNHDA and CDR2 SQIVND come from the germline V gene (reference sequence). The CDR3 has 17 residues. CDR3 DNA: TGTGCCAGTAGTGGTATCAGGGGAAGGGGTGGCAATCAGCCCCAGCATTTT. Translation gives CASSGIRGRGGNQPQHF.

The rearrangement uses TRBV5-1 and TRBJ2-2; 12 bases match TRBD1. V dropped 4 bases and J dropped 7; count of bases not matched to a gene: 5. Germline CDR1 and CDR2: SGHRS and YFSETQ. This CDR3 contains 15 residues. This chain's CDR3 is CASSPGTGGIGELFF. CDR3 in DNA: TGCGCCAGCAGCCCCGGGACAGGGGGCATCGGGGAGCTGTTTTTT.